This record concerns one TCR beta chain sequence. What it binds is not known. The sample is drawn from a study of blood T cells in healthy people across ages. Study-wide results and limits: Whereas aged donors had fewer naive CD4+ cells, long-lived donors had more of them and higher diversity. No conclusive comparison of naive versus antigen-experienced cells was possible with unsorted PBMCs.

With a J-beta primer mix and a sample-barcoded 5' primer, a second PCR ran roughly 6 to 11 cycles. TCRdb re-called the 5' RACE reads with MiXCR, one entry per CDR3 protein. This table has some 730,000 distinct CDR3 sequences, around a fifth appearing once. CDR3 length: 14 residues. Germline V gene sequence: CDR1 SGHVS, CDR2 FQNEAQ. V lost 5 bases and J 1 base, leaving 11 bases between the germline ends. Each donor had around 11 milliliters of peripheral blood drawn. Total RNA was extracted at no less than 6 micrograms per sample. The TCR sequence derives from a man in his 70s in good health. Sequenced: blood. This rearrangement joins TRBV7-8 to TRBJ2-5; no clear D gene. The CDR3 DNA reads as TGTGCCAGCAGCATAAGCACTGTCCAAGAGACCCAGTACTTC. Amino acid sequence: CASSISTVQETQYF.